Detailed here is one TCR beta chain. The antigen is unknown. Method: immunoSEQ multiplex PCR; TCRdb's copy keeps in-frame clones and lacks some. Found here are tens of thousands of clones, roughly 73% of them singletons; the top ten hold approximately 1.8%. The CDR3 has 16 amino acids. Germline assignment: CDR1 SGDLS and CDR2 YYNGEE. Between the trimmed V and J ends, which lost 3 bases and 4 bases, there was a span of 19 bases. Documented time point: week 5, during vaccination. Each vaccine dose was 300 ug of mutant IDH1 20-mer peptide, with topical imiquimod. Donors had new IDH1-mutant astrocytomas of WHO grade 3 or 4 (ATRX-lost). This entry is derived from a study of a mutant IDH1 vaccine in newly diagnosed glioma. Turning to the study itself: Patients, over weeks 1, 3, 5, 7, 11, 15, 19 and 23, received a total of eight vaccinations. Earlier therapy was either radiotherapy, temozolomide, or both, and most got both.

The chain joins TRBV9 to TRBJ1-2; no reliable D call. Material: PBMCs, obtained from a glioma patient whose treatment included an IDH1 peptide vaccine. This sequence originates from a woman aged 40 to 50 with glioma. CDR3: CASSETGHSTSYGYTF. CDR3 sequence (DNA): TGTGCCAGCAGCGAAACCGGCCACAGCACTAGCTATGGCTACACCTTC.